This T cell receptor (beta chain) was observed in a study of human T cells and chemical hapten exposure. The time point: healthy volunteer bleed at 6 weeks. Total RNA came from unfractionated whole blood. TCRdb processed the RACE reads anew with MiXCR; each CDR3 protein has one entry. This repertoire shows about 34,000 distinct CDR3 sequences, roughly 5% found once; its top ten account for around 13%. CDR1 SGHTA and CDR2 FQGNSA come from the germline V gene. The CDR3 covers 15 residues. Trimming took off 3 bases at V and 10 bases at J, with 21 bases between the two ends. This sequence was found in a human donor in good health. Some clones in this sample may be carry-over from other donors' samples. Input material: whole blood. V gene TRBV7-2 combines with J gene TRBJ1-1, with D perhaps TRBD1 (5 bases). The CDR3 region is CASSFTRWGNTGAFF. The CDR3 bases are TGTGCCAGCAGCTTCACCAGGTGGGGGAACACGGGAGCTTTCTTT.